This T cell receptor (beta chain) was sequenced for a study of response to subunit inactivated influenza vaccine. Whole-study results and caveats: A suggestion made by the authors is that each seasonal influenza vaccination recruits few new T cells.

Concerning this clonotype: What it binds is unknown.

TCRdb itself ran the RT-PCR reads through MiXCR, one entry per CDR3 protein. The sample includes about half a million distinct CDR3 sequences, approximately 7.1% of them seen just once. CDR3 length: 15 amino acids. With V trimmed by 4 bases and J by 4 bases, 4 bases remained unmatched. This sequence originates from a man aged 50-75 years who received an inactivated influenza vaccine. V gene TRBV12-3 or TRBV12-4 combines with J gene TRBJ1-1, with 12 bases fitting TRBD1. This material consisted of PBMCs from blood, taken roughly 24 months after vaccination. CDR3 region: CASSWDRGRGTEAFF. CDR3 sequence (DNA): TGTGCCAGCAGTTGGGACAGGGGGCGCGGCACTGAAGCTTTCTTT.